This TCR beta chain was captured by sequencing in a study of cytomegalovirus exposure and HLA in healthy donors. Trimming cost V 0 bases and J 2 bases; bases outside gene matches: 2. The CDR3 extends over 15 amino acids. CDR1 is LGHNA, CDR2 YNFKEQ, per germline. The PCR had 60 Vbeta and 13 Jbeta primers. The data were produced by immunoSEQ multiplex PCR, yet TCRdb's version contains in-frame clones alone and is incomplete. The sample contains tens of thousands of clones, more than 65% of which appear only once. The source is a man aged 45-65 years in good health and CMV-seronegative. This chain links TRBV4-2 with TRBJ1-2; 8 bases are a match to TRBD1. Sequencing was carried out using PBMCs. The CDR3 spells CASSQDRQGNYGYTF. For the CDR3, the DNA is TGTGCCAGCAGCCAAGACAGACAGGGGAACTATGGCTACACCTTC.